The sample holds a few counts of the clone carrying this TCR beta chain. Its antigen is not known. cDNA carried unique molecular identifiers, and a universal primer site was added by template switching. TCRdb recomputed calls from the 5' RACE reads with MiXCR, one row per CDR3 protein. The data contain 500,000 to 650,000 distinct CDR3 sequences, just over 7% of them seen just once; the ten biggest clones take up 1.6%. The sample originates from a study of identical twins. Study-level points and caveats: There was an excess of low generation probability in the out-of-frame alpha sequences that twins shared. In zero-insertion analyses, partial confounding could arise from invariant MAIT and iNKT cells. Fewer insertions marked abundant cord blood beta clonotypes; young adult naive trended weakly, memory not at all.

Per the germline V gene, CDR1 is ENHRY and CDR2 is SYGVKD. Trimming took 3 bases from V and 8 from J, leaving 19 bases between them. There are 16 residues in the CDR3. The same sample was also used in a study of yellow fever vaccine responses in identical twins.

The rearrangement links TRBV10-3 to TRBJ1-4; TRBD1 is a possible D gene (6 bases). Sequencing was performed on PBMCs. The TCR originated in a woman aged 18-29 years in good health. This CDR3 is CAISEAPQGMGEKLFF. CDR3 bases: TGTGCCATCAGTGAAGCCCCCCAGGGGATGGGAGAAAAACTGTTTTTT.